This TCR beta chain is drawn from a study of regulatory T cells in long-lasting Graves disease. Building the TCR beta libraries relied on iRepertoire HTBI primers, and CDR3 regions underwent Arm-PCR. TCRdb processed the multiplex PCR reads anew with MiXCR; each CDR3 protein has one entry. This table holds approximately 300,000 distinct CDR3 sequences, about 18% found once. Time point denoted: newly diagnosed GD, antithyroid drugs for less than 3 months. The authors made the TCR library using RNA they extracted from PBMCs. This clonotype was seen ten or more times. V lost 6 bases to trimming and J lost 3 bases; unmatched junction nucleotides: 12. Germline V gene lookup returns CDR1 DFQATT and CDR2 SNEGSKA (reference sequence). There are 15 residues in the CDR3.

This rearrangement joins TRBV20-1 to TRBJ2-3, with 7 bases that match TRBD1. The TCR was taken from a female donor with Graves disease. This material consisted of peripheral blood mononuclear cells (PBMCs), taken at new diagnosis, from a patient treated with antithyroid drugs. CDR3 region: CSATTRQGGTDTQYF. In DNA form, the CDR3 reads TGCAGTGCCACCACACGACAGGGTGGGACAGATACGCAGTATTTT.